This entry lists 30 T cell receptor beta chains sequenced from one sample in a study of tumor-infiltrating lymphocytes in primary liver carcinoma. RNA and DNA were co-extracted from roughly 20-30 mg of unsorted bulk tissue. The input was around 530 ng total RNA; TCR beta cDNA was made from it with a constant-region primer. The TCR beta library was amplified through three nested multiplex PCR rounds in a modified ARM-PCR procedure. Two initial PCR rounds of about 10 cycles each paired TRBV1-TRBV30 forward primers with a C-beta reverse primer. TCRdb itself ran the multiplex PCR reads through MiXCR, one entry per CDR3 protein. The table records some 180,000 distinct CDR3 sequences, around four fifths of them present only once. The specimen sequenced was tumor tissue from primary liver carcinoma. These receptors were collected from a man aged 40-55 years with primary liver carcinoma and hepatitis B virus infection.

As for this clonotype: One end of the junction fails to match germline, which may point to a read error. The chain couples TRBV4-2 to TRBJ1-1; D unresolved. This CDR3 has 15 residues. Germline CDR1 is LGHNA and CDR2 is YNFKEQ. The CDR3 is CASSQGTPVGSESFF. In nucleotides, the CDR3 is TGTGCCAGCAGCCAAGGGACCCCGGTAGGCAGTGAATCTTTCTTT.

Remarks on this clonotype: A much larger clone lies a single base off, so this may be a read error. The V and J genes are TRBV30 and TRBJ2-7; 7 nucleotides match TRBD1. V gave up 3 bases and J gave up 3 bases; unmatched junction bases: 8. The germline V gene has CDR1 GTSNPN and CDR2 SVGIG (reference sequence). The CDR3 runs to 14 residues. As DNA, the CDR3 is TGTGCCTGGAGGATGACAGGGCACATCTACGAGCAGTACTTC. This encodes CAWRMTGHIYEQYF.

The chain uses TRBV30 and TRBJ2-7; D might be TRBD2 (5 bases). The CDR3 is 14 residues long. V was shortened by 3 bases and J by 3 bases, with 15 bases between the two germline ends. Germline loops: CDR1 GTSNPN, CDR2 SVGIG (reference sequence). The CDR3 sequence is CAWRRRGYIYEQYF. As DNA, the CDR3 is TGTGCCTGGAGGAGGAGAGGGTACATCTACGAGCAGTACTTC. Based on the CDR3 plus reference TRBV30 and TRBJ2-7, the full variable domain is SQTIHQWPATLVQPVGSPLSLECTVEGTSNPNLYWYRQAAGRGLQLLFYSVGIGQISSEVPQNLSASRPQDRQFILSSKKLLLSDSGFYLCAWRRRGYIYEQYFGPGTRLTVT.

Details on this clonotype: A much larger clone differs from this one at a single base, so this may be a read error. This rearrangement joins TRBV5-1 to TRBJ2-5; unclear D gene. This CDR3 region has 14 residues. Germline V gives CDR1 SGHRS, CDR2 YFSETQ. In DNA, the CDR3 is TGCGCCAGCAGCTTGGACTTCCTGGCGGAGACCCTGTACTTC. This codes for CASSLDFLAETLYF.

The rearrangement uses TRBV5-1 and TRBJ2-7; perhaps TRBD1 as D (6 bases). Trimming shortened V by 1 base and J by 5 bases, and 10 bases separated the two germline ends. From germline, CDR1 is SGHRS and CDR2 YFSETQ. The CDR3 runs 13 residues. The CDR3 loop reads CASSLNQGNEQYF. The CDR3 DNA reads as TGCGCCAGCAGCTTGAACCAGGGGAACGAGCAGTACTTC.

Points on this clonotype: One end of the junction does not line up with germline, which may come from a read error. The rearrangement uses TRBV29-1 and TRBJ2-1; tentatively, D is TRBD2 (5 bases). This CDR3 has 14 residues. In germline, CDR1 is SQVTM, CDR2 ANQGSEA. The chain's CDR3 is CSVEYSESYIEQFF. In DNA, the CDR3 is TGCAGCGTTGAATATAGCGAGAGCTACATTGAGCAGTTCTTC.

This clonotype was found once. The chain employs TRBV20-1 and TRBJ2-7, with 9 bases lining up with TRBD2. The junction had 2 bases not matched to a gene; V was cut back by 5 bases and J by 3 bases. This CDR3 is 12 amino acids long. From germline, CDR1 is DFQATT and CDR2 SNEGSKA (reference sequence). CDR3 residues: CSAGTSCYEQYF. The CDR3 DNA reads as TGCAGTGCTGGGACTAGCTGCTACGAGCAGTACTTC.

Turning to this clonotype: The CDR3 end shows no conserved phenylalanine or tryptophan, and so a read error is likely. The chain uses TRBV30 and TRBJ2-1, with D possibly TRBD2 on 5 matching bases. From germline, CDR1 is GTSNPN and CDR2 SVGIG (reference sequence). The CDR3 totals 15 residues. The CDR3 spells CTWSGSSRTKYEQFL. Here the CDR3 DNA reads TGTACCTGGAGTGGGTCTAGCCGCACCAAGTATGAGCAGTTCTTA.

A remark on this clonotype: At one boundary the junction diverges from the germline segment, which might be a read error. DNA of the CDR3: TGTGCCACCAGCTCGGGAGTAGCGGGATTATATAATGAGCAGTTCTTC. Translated: CATSSGVAGLYNEQFF. The chain is built from TRBV5-8 and TRBJ2-1, with 8 positions matching TRBD2. Germline V lookup: CDR1 SGHTS, CDR2 YDEGEE. The CDR3 is 16 residues long.

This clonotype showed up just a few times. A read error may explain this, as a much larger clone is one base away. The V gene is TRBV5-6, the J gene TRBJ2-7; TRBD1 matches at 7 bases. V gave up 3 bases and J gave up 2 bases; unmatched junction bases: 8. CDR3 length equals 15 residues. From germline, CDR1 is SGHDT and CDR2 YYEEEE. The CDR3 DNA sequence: TGTGCCAGCAGCTCCTGGCAGGGGGTCACCTACGAGCAGTACTTC. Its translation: CASSSWQGVTYEQYF.

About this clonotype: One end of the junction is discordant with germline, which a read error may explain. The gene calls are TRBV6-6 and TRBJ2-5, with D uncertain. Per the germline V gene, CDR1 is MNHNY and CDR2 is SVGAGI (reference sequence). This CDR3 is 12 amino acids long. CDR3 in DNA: TGTGCCTACAGCCCTGTCGCGGAGACCCAGTATTTC. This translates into CAYSPVAETQYF.

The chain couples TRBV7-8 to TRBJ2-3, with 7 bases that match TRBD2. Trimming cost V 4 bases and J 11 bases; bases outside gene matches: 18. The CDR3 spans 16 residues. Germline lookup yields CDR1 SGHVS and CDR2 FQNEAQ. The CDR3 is CASSSPGTNGRSMQYF. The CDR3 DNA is TGTGCCAGCAGCTCCCCCGGGACTAACGGGAGGAGTATGCAGTATTTT.

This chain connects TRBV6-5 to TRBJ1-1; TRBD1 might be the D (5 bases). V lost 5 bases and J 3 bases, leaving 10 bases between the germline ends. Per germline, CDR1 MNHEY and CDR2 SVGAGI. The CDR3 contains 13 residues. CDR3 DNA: TGTGCCAGCAGTCCAGACAGTTACACTGAAGCTTTCTTT. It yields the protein CASSPDSYTEAFF.

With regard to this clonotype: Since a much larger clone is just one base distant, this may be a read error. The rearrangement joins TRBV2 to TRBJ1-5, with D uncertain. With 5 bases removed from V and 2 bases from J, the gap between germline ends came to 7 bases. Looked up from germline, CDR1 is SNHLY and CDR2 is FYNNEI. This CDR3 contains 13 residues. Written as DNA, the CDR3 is TGTGCCAGCAGTTCGACGGGCAATCAGCCCCAGCATTTT. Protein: CASSSTGNQPQHF.

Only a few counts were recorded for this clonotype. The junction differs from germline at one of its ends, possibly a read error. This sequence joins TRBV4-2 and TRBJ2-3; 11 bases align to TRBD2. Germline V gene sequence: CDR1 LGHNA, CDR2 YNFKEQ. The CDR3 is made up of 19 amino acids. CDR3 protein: CASSQWVAGGPVGTDTQCF. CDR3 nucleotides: TGTGCCAGCAGCCAATGGGTAGCGGGAGGGCCGGTTGGGACTGATACGCAGTGTTTT.

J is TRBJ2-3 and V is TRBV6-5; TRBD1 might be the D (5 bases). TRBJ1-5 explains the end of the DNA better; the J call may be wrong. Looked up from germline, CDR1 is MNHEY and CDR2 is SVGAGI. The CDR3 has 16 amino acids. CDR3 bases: TGTGCCAGCAGAACGGGTGGGGACCGGGCCTATCATACGCAGCATTTT. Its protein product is CASRTGGDRAYHTQHF.

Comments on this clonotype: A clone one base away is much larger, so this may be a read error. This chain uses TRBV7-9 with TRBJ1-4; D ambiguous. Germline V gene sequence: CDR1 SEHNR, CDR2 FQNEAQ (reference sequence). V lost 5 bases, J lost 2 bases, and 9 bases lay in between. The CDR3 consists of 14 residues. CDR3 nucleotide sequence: TGTGCCAGCAGCCAAGTAGGGACTAATGAAAAACTGTTTTTT. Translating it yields CASSQVGTNEKLFF.

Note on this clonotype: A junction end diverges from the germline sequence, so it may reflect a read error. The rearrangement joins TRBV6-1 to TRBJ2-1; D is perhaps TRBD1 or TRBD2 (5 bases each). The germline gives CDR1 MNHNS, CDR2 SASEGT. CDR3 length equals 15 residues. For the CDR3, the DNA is TGTGCCAGCAGAGACAGACTAACAGGAGCCAATGAGCAGTTCTTT. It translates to CASRDRLTGANEQFF.

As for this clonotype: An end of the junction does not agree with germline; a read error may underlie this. Written as DNA, the CDR3 is TGCGCCAGCAGCCTCCGAGAGGAACTCTTCTACGAGCAGCACTTC. This translates into CASSLREELFYEQHF. This chain joins TRBV4-1 and TRBJ2-7, with D hard to call. The germline gives CDR1 MGHRA, CDR2 YSYEKL. The CDR3 length is 15 residues.

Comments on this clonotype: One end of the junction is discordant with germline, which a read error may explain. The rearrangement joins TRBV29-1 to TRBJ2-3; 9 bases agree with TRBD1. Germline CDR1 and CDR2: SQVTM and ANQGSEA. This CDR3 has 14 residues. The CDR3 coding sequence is TGCAGAGTTTTCCGGACAGGGGCGTCAGATACGCGGTATTTT. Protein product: CRVFRTGASDTRYF.

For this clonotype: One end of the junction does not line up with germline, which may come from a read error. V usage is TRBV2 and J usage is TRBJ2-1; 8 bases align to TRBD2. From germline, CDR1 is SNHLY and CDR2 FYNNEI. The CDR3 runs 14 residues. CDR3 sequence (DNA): TGTGCCAGCAGTCAAGCGGGAGTGGTTAATGAGCAGTTCTTC. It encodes CASSQAGVVNEQFF.

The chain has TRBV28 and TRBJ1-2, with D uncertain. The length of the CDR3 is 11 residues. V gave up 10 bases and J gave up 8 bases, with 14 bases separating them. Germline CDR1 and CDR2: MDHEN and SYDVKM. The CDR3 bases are TGTGCCAAAGCTAGGTCGGGGGGCTACACCTTC. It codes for CAKARSGGYTF.

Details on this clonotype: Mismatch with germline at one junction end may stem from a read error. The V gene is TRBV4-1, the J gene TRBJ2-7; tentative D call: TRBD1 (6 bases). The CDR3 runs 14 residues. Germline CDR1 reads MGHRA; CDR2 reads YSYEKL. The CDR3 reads CVTSKGDGNYEQYF. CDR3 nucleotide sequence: TGCGTCACTTCGAAGGGGGACGGAAACTACGAGCAATACTTC.

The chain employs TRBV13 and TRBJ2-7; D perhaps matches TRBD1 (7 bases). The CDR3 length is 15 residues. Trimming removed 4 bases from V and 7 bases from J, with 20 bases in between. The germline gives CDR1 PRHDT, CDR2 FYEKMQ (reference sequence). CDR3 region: CASSSGGEGGGEQYF. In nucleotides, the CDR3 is TGTGCCAGCAGCTCAGGGGGTGAGGGGGGCGGTGAGCAGTACTTC.

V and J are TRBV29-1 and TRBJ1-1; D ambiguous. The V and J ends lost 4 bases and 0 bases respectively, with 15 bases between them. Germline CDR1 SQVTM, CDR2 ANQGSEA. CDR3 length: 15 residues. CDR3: CSVAWGWAMNTEAFF. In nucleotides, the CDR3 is TGCAGCGTTGCATGGGGTTGGGCCATGAACACTGAAGCTTTCTTT.

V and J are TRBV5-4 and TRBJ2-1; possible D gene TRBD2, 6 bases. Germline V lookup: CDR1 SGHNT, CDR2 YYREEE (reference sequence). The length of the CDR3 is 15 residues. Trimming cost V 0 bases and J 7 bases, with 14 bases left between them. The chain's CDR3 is CASSLGLVGGNEQFF. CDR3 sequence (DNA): TGTGCCAGCAGCTTGGGACTAGTGGGAGGAAATGAGCAGTTCTTC. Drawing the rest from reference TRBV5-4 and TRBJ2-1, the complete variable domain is ETGVTQSPTHLIKTRGQQVTLRCSSQSGHNTVSWYQQALGQGPQFIFQYYREEENGRGNFPPRFSGLQFPNYSSELNVNALELDDSALYLCASSLGLVGGNEQFFGPGTRLTVL.

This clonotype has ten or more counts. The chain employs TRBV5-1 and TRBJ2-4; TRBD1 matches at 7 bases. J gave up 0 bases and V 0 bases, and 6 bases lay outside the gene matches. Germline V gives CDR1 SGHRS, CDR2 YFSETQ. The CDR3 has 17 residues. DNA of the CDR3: TGCGCCAGCAGCTTGGGAGGGACAGACCTAGCCAAAAACATTCAGTACTTC. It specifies CASSLGGTDLAKNIQYF. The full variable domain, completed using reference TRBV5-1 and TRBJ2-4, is KAGVTQTPRYLIKTRGQQVTLSCSPISGHRSVSWYQQTPGQGLQFLFEYFSETQRNKGNFPGRFSGRQFSNSRSEMNVSTLELGDSALYLCASSLGGTDLAKNIQYFGAGTRLSVL.

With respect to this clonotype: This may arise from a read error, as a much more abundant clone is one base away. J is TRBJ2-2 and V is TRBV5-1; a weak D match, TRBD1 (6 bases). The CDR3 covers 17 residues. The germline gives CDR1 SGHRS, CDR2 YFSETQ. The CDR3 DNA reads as TGCGCCGGCAGCTTAAGAGAGACAGGCAGGAACACCGGGGAGCTGTTTTTT. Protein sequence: CAGSLRETGRNTGELFF.

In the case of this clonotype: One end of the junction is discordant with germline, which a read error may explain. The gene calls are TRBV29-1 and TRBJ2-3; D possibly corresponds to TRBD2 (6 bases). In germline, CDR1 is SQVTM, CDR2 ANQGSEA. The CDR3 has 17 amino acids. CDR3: CCAPTAGSQGLSATQYF. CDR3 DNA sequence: TGCTGCGCCCCGACGGCGGGATCCCAAGGGTTGTCGGCTACGCAATATTTT.

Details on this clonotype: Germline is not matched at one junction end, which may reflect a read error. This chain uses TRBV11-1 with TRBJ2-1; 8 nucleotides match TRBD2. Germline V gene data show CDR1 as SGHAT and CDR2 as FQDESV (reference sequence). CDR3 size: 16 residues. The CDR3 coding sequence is TGTGACAGCAGCCCCCGGGGACAAGCGGGAGTCTGGGAGCAGTTCTTC. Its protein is CDSSPRGQAGVWEQFF. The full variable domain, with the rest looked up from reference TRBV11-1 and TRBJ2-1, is EAEVAQSPRYKITEKSQAVAFWCDPISGHATLYWYRQILGQGPELLVQFQDESVVDDSQLPKDRFSAERLKGVDSTLKIQPAELGDSAMYLCDSSPRGQAGVWEQFFGPGTRLTVL.